A selection of T cell receptor beta chains follows, all from one sample in a study of control samples from healthy donors and cancer patients. Profiling relied on immunoSEQ multiplex PCR, and the TCRdb table lists in-frame clones only, not all of them. The table shows 90,000 to 100,000 clones, with roughly four fifths occurring only once. The specimen was blood. The receptor source for this set is a man in his 60s in good health. The CDR3 runs from the conserved cysteine through the conserved F or W. Each record gives: D gene, clone size, J gene, V gene, CDR3 protein, CDR3 DNA. D genes are given only for firm matches. Part of the rows lack a size; the others show once, few, many or a class for expanded clones.

TRBD1	once	TRBJ1-1	TRBV27	CASSLSTGTGRSEAFF	TGTGCCAGCAGCTTAAGTACCGGGACAGGGAGATCTGAAGCTTTCTTT
-	-	TRBJ1-2	TRBV19	CASSFRTESNYGYTF	TGTGCCAGTAGTTTCCGGACGGAGTCAAACTATGGCTACACCTTC
-	-	TRBJ2-6	TRBV30	CAWSPGNSGANVLTF	TGTGCCTGGAGCCCCGGGAACTCTGGGGCCAACGTCCTGACTTTC
TRBD1	-	TRBJ1-1	TRBV2	CANQGQGDTEAFF	TGTGCCAACCAAGGACAGGGGGACACTGAAGCTTTCTTT
TRBD2	-	TRBJ2-5	TRBV2	CASRASGGAGETQYF	TGTGCCAGCCGGGCTAGCGGGGGGGCAGGAGAGACCCAGTACTTC
-	-	TRBJ1-3	TRBV6-1	CASSEFAGAPGNTIYF	TGTGCCAGCAGTGAATTCGCAGGGGCCCCTGGAAACACCATATATTTT
-	-	TRBJ2-7	TRBV3-1/TRBV3-2	CASSLNYRTSYEQYF	TGTGCCAGCAGCCTGAATTACCGAACCTCCTACGAGCAGTACTTC
-	few	TRBJ1-1	TRBV6-4	CASSVSENTEAFF	TGTGCCAGCAGTGTGTCCGAGAACACTGAAGCTTTCTTT
-	once	TRBJ1-3	TRBV3-1/TRBV3-2	CASSPGISGNTIYF	TGTGCCAGCAGTCCAGGCATATCTGGAAACACCATATATTTT
TRBD1	-	TRBJ1-4	TRBV5-1	CASSLSGTGWFF	TGCGCCAGCAGCCTGTCCGGGACAGGGTGGTTTTTT
-	once	TRBJ1-4	TRBV7-9	CASSLGATNEKLFF	TGTGCCAGCAGCTTGGGGGCAACTAATGAAAAACTGTTTTTT
-	-	TRBJ2-7	TRBV27	CASSTRGSPYYEQYF	TGTGCCAGCAGTACCAGGGGCTCCCCTTACTACGAGCAGTACTTC
TRBD1	-	TRBJ1-3	TRBV6-5	CASSYQGALAGNTIYF	TGTGCCAGCAGTTACCAGGGGGCTTTGGCTGGAAACACCATATATTTT
TRBD1	-	TRBJ2-7	TRBV9	CASSAPGTGGFNEQYF	TGTGCCAGCAGCGCCCCCGGGACAGGGGGTTTTAACGAGCAGTACTTC
-	-	TRBJ2-1	TRBV2	CASSRPRDTRQFF	TGTGCCAGCAGTCGACCCCGGGACACCCGGCAGTTCTTC
TRBD2	-	TRBJ2-5	TRBV9	CASSAGRGGRLETQYF	TGTGCCAGCAGCGCCGGACGCGGGGGGAGGTTGGAGACCCAGTACTTC
-	few	TRBJ2-7	TRBV4-1	CASSQEPTAYEQYF	TGCGCCAGCAGCCAAGAACCGACTGCCTACGAGCAGTACTTC
TRBD1	-	TRBJ1-4	TRBV27	CASSRWGGTGNEKLFF	TGTGCCAGCAGCCGCTGGGGGGGGACAGGGAATGAAAAACTGTTTTTT
TRBD2	-	TRBJ2-1	TRBV4-1	CASSLPAGGSYEQFF	TGCGCCAGCAGCCTACCAGCGGGGGGTTCCTATGAGCAGTTCTTC
-	-	TRBJ2-1	TRBV11-2	CASSLEARGAYNEQFF	TGTGCCAGCAGCTTAGAGGCGAGAGGGGCCTACAATGAGCAGTTCTTC
-	-	TRBJ1-1	TRBV19	CASSTWDNTEAFF	TGTGCCAGTAGTACCTGGGATAACACTGAAGCTTTCTTT
-	-	TRBJ2-1	TRBV3-1/TRBV3-2	CASSQGSPFDFGIHEQFF	TGTGCCAGCAGCCAAGGGAGTCCGTTTGATTTCGGGATACATGAGCAGTTCTTC
TRBD1	-	TRBJ1-2	TRBV6-6	CASSPTRTGDGYTF	TGTGCCAGCAGCCCTACCCGGACAGGGGATGGCTACACCTTC
TRBD1	-	TRBJ1-2	TRBV7-3	CASSPSAGTAYGYTF	TGTGCCAGCAGCCCGTCCGCCGGGACAGCTTATGGCTACACCTTC
-	-	TRBJ2-7	TRBV2	CASSRGRLVSYEQYF	TGTGCCAGCAGTCGGGGACGCCTAGTTTCCTACGAGCAGTACTTC